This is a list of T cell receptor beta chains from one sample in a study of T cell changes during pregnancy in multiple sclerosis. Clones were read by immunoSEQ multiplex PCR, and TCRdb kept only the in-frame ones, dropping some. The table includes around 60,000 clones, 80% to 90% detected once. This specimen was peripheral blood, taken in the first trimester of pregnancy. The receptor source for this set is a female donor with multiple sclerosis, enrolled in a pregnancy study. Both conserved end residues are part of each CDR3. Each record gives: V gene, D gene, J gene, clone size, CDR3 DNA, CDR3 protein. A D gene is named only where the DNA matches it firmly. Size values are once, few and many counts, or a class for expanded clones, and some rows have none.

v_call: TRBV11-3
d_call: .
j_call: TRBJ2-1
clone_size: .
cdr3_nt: TGTGCCAGCAGCGTCGGGACACGAGAGCAGTTCTTC
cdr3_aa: CASSVGTREQFF

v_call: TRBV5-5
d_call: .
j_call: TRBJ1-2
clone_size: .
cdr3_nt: TGTGCCAGCAGCTTGGGAGTGGTAGATCTCTATGGCTACACCTTC
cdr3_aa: CASSLGVVDLYGYTF

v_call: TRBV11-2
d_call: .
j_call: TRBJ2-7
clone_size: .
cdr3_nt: TGTGCCAGCCGACGGGGGTACGAGCAGTACTTC
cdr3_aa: CASRRGYEQYF

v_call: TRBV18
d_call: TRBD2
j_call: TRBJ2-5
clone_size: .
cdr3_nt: TGTGCCAGCTCAGGGACTAGCGGACCCCAAGAGACCCAGTACTTC
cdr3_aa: CASSGTSGPQETQYF

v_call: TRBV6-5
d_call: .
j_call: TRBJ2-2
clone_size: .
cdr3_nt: TGTGCCAGCAGAGGCAGGGAGGACACCGGGGAGCTGTTTTTT
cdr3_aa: CASRGREDTGELFF

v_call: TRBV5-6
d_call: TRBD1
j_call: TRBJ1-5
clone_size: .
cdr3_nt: TGTGCCAGCAGCTTGGGGACAGGTTATCAGCCCCAGCATTTT
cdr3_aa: CASSLGTGYQPQHF

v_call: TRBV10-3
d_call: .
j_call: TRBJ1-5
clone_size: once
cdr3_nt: TGTGCCATCAGCCTCGGGGATAGCAATCAGCCCCAGCATTTT
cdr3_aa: CAISLGDSNQPQHF

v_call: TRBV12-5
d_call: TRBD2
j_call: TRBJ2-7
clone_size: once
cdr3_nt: TGTGCTAGTGGTTTGCTAGCGGGAGGCCCCTACGAGCAGTACTTC
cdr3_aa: CASGLLAGGPYEQYF

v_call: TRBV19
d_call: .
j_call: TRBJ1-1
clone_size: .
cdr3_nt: TGTGCCAGTAGTTGGCAGGAATGGGACACTGAAGCTTTCTTT
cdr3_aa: CASSWQEWDTEAFF

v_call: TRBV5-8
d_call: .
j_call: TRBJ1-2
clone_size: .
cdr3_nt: TGTGCCAGCAGCCCGGGGGTATGGGACTTCTATGGCTACACCTTC
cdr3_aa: CASSPGVWDFYGYTF

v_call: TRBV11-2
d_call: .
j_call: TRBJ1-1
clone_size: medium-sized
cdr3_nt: TGTGCCAGCAGCTTATTGGGGCTGGAGACTGAAGCTTTCTTT
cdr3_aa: CASSLLGLETEAFF

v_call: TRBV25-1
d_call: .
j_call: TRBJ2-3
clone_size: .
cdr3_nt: TGTGCCAGCCTGGGCCAACCGGAAGATACGCAGTATTTT
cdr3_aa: CASLGQPEDTQYF

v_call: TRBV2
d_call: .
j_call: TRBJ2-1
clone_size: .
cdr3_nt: TGTGCCAGCGGGGGCGGGAGCTCCTACAATGAGCAGTTCTTC
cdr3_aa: CASGGGSSYNEQFF

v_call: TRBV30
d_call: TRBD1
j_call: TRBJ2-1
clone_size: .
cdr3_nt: TGTGCCTGGAATAGGGACAGGGGGCAAGGAGTCTTC
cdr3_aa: CAWNRDRGQGVF

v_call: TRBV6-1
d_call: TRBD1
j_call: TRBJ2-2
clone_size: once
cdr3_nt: TGTGCCGGCAAAATACGGACAGGGGCCACCGGGGAGCTGTTTTTT
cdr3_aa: CAGKIRTGATGELFF

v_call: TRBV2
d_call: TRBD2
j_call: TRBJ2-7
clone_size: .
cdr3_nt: TGTGCCAGCAGACAGCCCGCTAGCGGAACCTACGAGCAGTACTTC
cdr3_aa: CASRQPASGTYEQYF

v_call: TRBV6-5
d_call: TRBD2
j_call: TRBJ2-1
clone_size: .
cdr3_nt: TGTGCCAGCAGTTATACTAGCGGGAGGTATGAGCAGTTCTTC
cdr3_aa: CASSYTSGRYEQFF

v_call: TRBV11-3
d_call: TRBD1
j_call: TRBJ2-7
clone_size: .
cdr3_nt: TGTGCCAGCAGCTCGACAGGGGACCACGAGCAGTACTTC
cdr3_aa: CASSSTGDHEQYF

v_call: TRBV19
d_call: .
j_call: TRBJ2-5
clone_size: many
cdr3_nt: TGTGCCAGTAGTATCCAGGACCAAGAGACCCAGTACTTC
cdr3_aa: CASSIQDQETQYF

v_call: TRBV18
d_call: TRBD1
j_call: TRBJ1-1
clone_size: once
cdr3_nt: TGTGCCAGCGAAGCCGGAGGGACAGGGGTTTACACTGAAGCTTTCTTT
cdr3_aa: CASEAGGTGVYTEAFF

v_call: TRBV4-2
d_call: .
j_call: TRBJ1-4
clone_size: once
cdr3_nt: TGTGCCAGCAGCCGTACCGGGACTGGGCCTGAAAAACTGTTTTTT
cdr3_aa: CASSRTGTGPEKLFF

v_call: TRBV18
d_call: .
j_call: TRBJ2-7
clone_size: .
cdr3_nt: TGTGCCAGCTCAAAAGGGGCGAACTACGAGCAGTACTTC
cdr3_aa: CASSKGANYEQYF

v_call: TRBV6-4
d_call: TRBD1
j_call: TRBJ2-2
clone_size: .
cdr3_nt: TGTGCCAGCAGCGCCGGGACAGGGACCACCGGGGAGCTGTTTTTT
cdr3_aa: CASSAGTGTTGELFF

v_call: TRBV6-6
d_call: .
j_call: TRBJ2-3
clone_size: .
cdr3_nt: TGTGCCAGCAGTCCACGCGGGGGCACAGATACGCAGTATTTT
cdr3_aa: CASSPRGGTDTQYF

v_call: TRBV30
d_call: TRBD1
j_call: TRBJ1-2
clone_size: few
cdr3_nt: TGTGCCTGGAGTGATTGGACAGGGGGTACCCATAACTATGGCTACACCTTC
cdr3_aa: CAWSDWTGGTHNYGYTF

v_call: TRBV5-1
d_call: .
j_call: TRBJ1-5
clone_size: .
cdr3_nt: TGCGCCAGCAGCTTGTCCGGGGATAGCAATCAGCCCCAGCATTTT
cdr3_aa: CASSLSGDSNQPQHF

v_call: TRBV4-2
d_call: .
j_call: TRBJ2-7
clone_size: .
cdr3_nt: TGTGCCAGCAGCCAAGAGTTATCCTACGAGCAGTACTTC
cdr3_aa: CASSQELSYEQYF

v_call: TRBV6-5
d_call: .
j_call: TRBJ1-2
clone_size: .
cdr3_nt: TGTGCCAGCAGTTACGACGGGAACTATGGCTACACCTTC
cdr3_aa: CASSYDGNYGYTF

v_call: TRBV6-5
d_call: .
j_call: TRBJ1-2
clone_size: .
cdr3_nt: TGTGCCAGCAGTTACGGCTTTGGCTACACCTTC
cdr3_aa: CASSYGFGYTF

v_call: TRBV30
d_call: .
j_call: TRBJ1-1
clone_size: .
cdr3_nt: TGTGCCTGGAGTGTACTTCCAGGCACTGAAGCTTTCTTT
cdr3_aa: CAWSVLPGTEAFF

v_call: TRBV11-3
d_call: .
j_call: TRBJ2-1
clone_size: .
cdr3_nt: TGTGCCAGCAGCTTAGATCAAGGCGGGACTTTCTCCTACAATGAGCAGTTCTTC
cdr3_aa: CASSLDQGGTFSYNEQFF

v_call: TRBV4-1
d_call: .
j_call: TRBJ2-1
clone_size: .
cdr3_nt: TGCGCCAGCAGCCAAGAAGGACAGAGTTACAATGAGCAGTTCTTC
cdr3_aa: CASSQEGQSYNEQFF

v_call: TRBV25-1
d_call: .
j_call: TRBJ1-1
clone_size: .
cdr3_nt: TGTGCCAGCAGTGAATATAAATTGGTGATGAGCGTGAACACTGAAGCTTTCTTT
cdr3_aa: CASSEYKLVMSVNTEAFF

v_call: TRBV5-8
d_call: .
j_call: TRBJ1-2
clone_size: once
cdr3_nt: TGTGCCAGCAGCCTGAACAGAGACGGCTACACCTTC
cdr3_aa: CASSLNRDGYTF

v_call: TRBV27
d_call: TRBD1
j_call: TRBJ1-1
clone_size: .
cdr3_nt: TGTGCCAGCAGCCCCAGGACAGGGAACACTGAAGCTTTCTTT
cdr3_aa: CASSPRTGNTEAFF

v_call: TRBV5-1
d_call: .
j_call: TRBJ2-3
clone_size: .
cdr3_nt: TGCGCCAGCAGGGATGGCGGGGACGGCGCAGATACGCAGTATTTT
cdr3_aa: CASRDGGDGADTQYF

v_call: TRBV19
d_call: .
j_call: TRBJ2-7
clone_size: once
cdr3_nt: TGTGCCAGTAGTATTCCTAGAGATTACGAGCAGTACTTC
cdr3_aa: CASSIPRDYEQYF

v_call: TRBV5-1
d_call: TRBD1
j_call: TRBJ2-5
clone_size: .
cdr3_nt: TGCGCCAGCAGCTTGGCAACAGGGGGAGAGACCCAGTACTTC
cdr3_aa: CASSLATGGETQYF

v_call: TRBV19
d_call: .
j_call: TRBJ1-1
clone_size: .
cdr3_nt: TGTGCCAGTAGTATGCGGGGCGGCACTGAAGCTTTCTTT
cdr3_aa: CASSMRGGTEAFF

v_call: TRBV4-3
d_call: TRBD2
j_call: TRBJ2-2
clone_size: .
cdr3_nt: TGCGCCAGCAGCCAAGGGGACGGGGGGGCCTTTGGCGGGGAGCTGTTTTTT
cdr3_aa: CASSQGDGGAFGGELFF

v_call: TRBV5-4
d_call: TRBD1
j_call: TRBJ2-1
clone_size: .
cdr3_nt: TGTGCCAGCAGCCGATCAGGGGGCGAGGGATCTGAGCAGTTCTTC
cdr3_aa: CASSRSGGEGSEQFF

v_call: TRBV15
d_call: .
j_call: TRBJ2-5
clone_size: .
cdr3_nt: TGTGCCACCAGCAGAGATCGGGCGGGTCAAGAGACCCAGTACTTC
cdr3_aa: CATSRDRAGQETQYF

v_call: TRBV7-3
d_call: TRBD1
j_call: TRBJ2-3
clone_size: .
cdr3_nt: TGTGCCAGCAGCTTAACGGGGGGACAGGACACAGATACGCAGTATTTT
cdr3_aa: CASSLTGGQDTDTQYF

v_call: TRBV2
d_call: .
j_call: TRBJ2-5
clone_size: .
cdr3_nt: TGTGCCAGCAGTTTACAGGGAAGTGGGCAAGAGACCCAGTACTTC
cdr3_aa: CASSLQGSGQETQYF

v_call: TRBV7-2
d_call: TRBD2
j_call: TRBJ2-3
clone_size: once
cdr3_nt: TGTGCCAGCAGCTCAGGACTAGCATCAGATACGCAGTATTTT
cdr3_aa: CASSSGLASDTQYF